This T cell receptor (beta chain) was captured by sequencing in a study of graft-versus-host responses after intestinal transplantation. The CDR3 loop spans 13 amino acids. The germline V and J ends were trimmed by 5 bases and 5 bases, with 10 bases remaining between them. Germline assignment: CDR1 SGHTA and CDR2 FQGTGA. This clone appeared a single time. Its antigen is unidentified. Assay used: immunoSEQ multiplex PCR; TCRdb lists only in-frame clones, some missing. The profile shows about 92,000 clones, just over 90% of them singletons. This clonotype was obtained from a human donor who received an intestinal transplant. The sample was unstimulated CD8+ T cells sorted from spleen or lymph node cells, taken before intestinal transplant. The J gene is TRBJ2-1, the V gene TRBV7-3, with D unclear. CDR3 DNA: TGTGCCAGCAGCCCAGAACCTAACAATGAGCAGTTCTTC. Translation: CASSPEPNNEQFF.